The 15 T cell receptor beta chains listed next were all sequenced from one sample in a study of CD8 T cells in ankylosing spondylitis. Study-level points and caveats: Within ankylosing spondylitis blood, a TCR beta motif made up of several highly homologous variants appeared to be characteristic.

No cognate antigen is known for these TCRs. Each CDR3 protein gets one entry after TCRdb re-called the 5' RACE reads with MiXCR. The data contain around 390,000 distinct CDR3 sequences, 20% to 25% of them singletons. Specimen: blood, either unsorted or a sorted T cell fraction (not recorded which). These receptors were taken from a male donor with ankylosing spondylitis.

The J gene is TRBJ1-6, the V gene TRBV7-2; no firm D call. V was cut by 1 base and J by 4 bases, with 8 bases left in between. Germline assignment: CDR1 SGHTA and CDR2 FQGNSA. This CDR3 spans 15 amino acids. The CDR3 loop is CASSLEAGYNSPLHF. CDR3 DNA: TGTGCCAGCAGCTTAGAGGCCGGATATAATTCACCCCTCCACTTT.

This clonotype was counted a few times. The rearrangement uses TRBV3-1 and TRBJ2-1, with D possibly TRBD1 on 6 matching bases. The CDR3 loop spans 15 amino acids. V lost 4 bases and J lost 2, with 12 bases in between. CDR1 LGHDT and CDR2 YNNKEL come from the germline V gene (reference sequence). The CDR3 bases are TGTGCCAGCAGCCTGGACAGCGTGCCCTACAATGAGCAGTTCTTC. This codes for CASSLDSVPYNEQFF.

The CDR3 DNA reads as TGTGCCAGCAGTGGCGGGACGGGGGCGCAGTATTTT. The encoded protein is CASSGGTGAQYF. The rearrangement joins TRBV6-5 to TRBJ2-3; TRBD2 is a possible D gene (6 bases). The germline V and J ends were trimmed by 5 bases and 10 bases, with 13 bases remaining between them. Germline loops: CDR1 MNHEY, CDR2 SVGAGI. CDR3 size: 12 residues.

The CDR3 coding sequence is TGTGCCAGTAGTACACAGGACGGTTTCAATGAGCAGTTCTTC. Translation gives CASSTQDGFNEQFF. The chain carries TRBV19 and TRBJ2-1; TRBD1 might be the D (5 bases). There are 14 residues in the CDR3. The germline V gene encodes CDR1 LNHDA and CDR2 SQIVND (reference sequence). Deletions cut 4 bases from V and 6 bases from J, with 13 bases between.

The gene calls are TRBV5-1 and TRBJ1-2; D gene uncertain. This CDR3 spans 15 amino acids. Germline V gene sequence: CDR1 SGHRS, CDR2 YFSETQ. The ends were cut back, 0 bases at V and 8 bases at J, with 17 bases in the middle. The CDR3 sequence: CASSLAPGAGLGYTF. The CDR3 DNA reads TGCGCCAGCAGCTTGGCCCCGGGAGCCGGTCTAGGCTACACCTTC.

The J gene is TRBJ2-2, the V gene TRBV7-3; D is unresolved. CDR1 SGHTA and CDR2 FQGTGA come from the germline V gene. This CDR3 contains 16 residues. V lost 4 bases and J 1 base, leaving 13 bases between the germline ends. The CDR3 DNA reads TGTGCCAGCAGCTCCTCCGCAGCCAGGAACACCGGGGAGCTGTTTTTT. It encodes CASSSSAARNTGELFF.

This clonotype was observed a few times. The rearrangement joins TRBV5-1 to TRBJ2-1; possibly TRBD1 or TRBD2 for D (5 bases each). The V and J ends lost 1 base and 6 bases respectively, with 11 bases between them. The CDR3 runs 14 residues. CDR1 is SGHRS and CDR2 is YFSETQ in the germline V gene. CDR3 loop: CASSLFGTINEQFF. CDR3 nucleotide sequence: TGCGCCAGCAGCTTGTTTGGGACCATCAATGAGCAGTTCTTC. Looking up the rest from reference TRBV5-1 and TRBJ2-1 gives the full variable domain: KAGVTQTPRYLIKTRGQQVTLSCSPISGHRSVSWYQQTPGQGLQFLFEYFSETQRNKGNFPGRFSGRQFSNSRSEMNVSTLELGDSALYLCASSLFGTINEQFFGPGTRLTVL.

The V call is TRBV29-1, the J call TRBJ2-7; TRBD2 agrees at 8 bases. The CDR3 contains 14 residues. Germline loops: CDR1 SQVTM, CDR2 ANQGSEA. V was pared by 8 bases and J by 2 bases, with 11 bases of the junction left unmatched. DNA for the CDR3: TGCAGCATTGCGGTAGCGGGATCAACCTACGAGCAGTACTTC. Translated, it gives CSIAVAGSTYEQYF.

The V and J genes are TRBV30 and TRBJ2-2, with 11 bases that match TRBD2. Germline-derived CDR1 and CDR2 are GTSNPN and SVGIG (reference sequence). This CDR3 has 16 residues. V dropped 4 bases and J dropped 4; count of bases not matched to a gene: 8. CDR3 nucleotide sequence: TGTGCCTGGAAAGGGACTAGCGGAAGATTCACCGGGGAGCTGTTTTTT. It yields the protein CAWKGTSGRFTGELFF.

This clonotype was counted between two and nine times. This sequence joins TRBV6-5 and TRBJ2-3; D is possibly TRBD1 or TRBD2 (5 bases each). V was cut by 7 bases and J by 4 bases, with 12 bases left in between. Germline-derived CDR1 and CDR2 are MNHEY and SVGAGI. CDR3 length: 13 amino acids. The CDR3 region has the DNA TGTGCCAGCATTACTCCGGGACCAGATACGCAGTATTTT. It specifies CASITPGPDTQYF.

This chain connects TRBV29-1 to TRBJ2-1; 10 bases agree with TRBD2. CDR3 length equals 13 residues. CDR1 SQVTM and CDR2 ANQGSEA come from the germline V gene. The V gene end was trimmed by 5 bases and the J gene end by 5 bases; junction bases not matched to a gene: 3. The CDR3 DNA reads as TGCAGCGTTTCCGGGACTAGCGACAATGAGCAGTTCTTC. Translated: CSVSGTSDNEQFF.

The chain combines TRBV27 with TRBJ2-1; weak D call: TRBD1 (6 bases). The germline V and J ends were trimmed by 4 bases and 8 bases, with 15 bases remaining between them. Germline assignment: CDR1 MNHEY and CDR2 SMNVEV (reference sequence). This CDR3 is built from 14 residues. The CDR3 bases are TGTGCCAGCAGTTCGATAACAGGGTTGGATGAGCAGTTCTTC. As protein: CASSSITGLDEQFF.

CDR3 amino acids: CASSPAGRADTGELFF. The CDR3 DNA follows: TGTGCCAGCTCACCAGCCGGGAGGGCCGACACCGGGGAGCTGTTTTTT. The rearrangement links TRBV18 to TRBJ2-2; 8 bases match TRBD2. CDR3 length equals 16 residues. The germline gives CDR1 KGHSH, CDR2 LQKENI. The J segment lost 3 bases and the V segment lost 2 bases, leaving 5 bases of the junction unmatched.

This clonotype was recorded a few times. This chain connects TRBV11-2 to TRBJ1-1; the D is unclear. The CDR3 runs 14 residues. V was clipped by 0 bases and J by 5 bases, with 10 bases between them. Germline V CDR1 and CDR2: SGHAT, FQNNGV. CDR3: CASSLDSLATEAFF. Here the CDR3 DNA reads TGTGCCAGCAGCTTAGACAGCCTCGCAACTGAAGCTTTCTTT.

The rearrangement uses TRBV5-1 and TRBJ2-1; D possibly corresponds to TRBD2 (6 bases). The ends were cut back, 4 bases at V and 5 bases at J, with 19 bases in the middle. In germline, CDR1 is SGHRS, CDR2 YFSETQ. CDR3 length: 16 amino acids. The DNA for the CDR3 is TGCGCCAGCAGCCGGGGCCCGGGGGACTCTAACAATGAGCAGTTCTTC. The encoded protein is CASSRGPGDSNNEQFF. Complete variable domain (other parts from reference TRBV5-1 and TRBJ2-1): KAGVTQTPRYLIKTRGQQVTLSCSPISGHRSVSWYQQTPGQGLQFLFEYFSETQRNKGNFPGRFSGRQFSNSRSEMNVSTLELGDSALYLCASSRGPGDSNNEQFFGPGTRLTVL.